This entry lists 5 T cell receptor beta chains sequenced from one sample in a study of OX40 agonist ivuxolimab in advanced cancers. Preparation of the library involved the immunoSEQ multiplex PCR assay. TCRdb carries this immuneACCESS record with in-frame sequences only. Its versions omit some clonotypes, under half of them owing to an unresolved V gene in the studies checked, with the rest unexplained. This sample comprises under 25,000 clones, about 70% of them detected only once. The ten largest make up around 30% of the sample. Sequencing was performed on CD4+ or CD8+ T cells sorted from blood, taken in a trial of the OX40 agonist ivuxolimab. The receptors come from an adult with an advanced solid tumor such as melanoma, head and neck, liver or kidney cancer.

This clone was recorded only once. The chain recombines TRBV5-1 with TRBJ1-1, with D perhaps matching TRBD1 (6 bases). V lost 0 bases, J lost 7 bases, and 16 bases lay in between. Germline V gives CDR1 SGHRS, CDR2 YFSETQ. The CDR3 covers 15 residues. This CDR3 reads CASSLDTGLGDEAFF. The CDR3 coding sequence is TGCGCCAGCAGCTTGGATACAGGGCTGGGGGATGAAGCTTTCTTT.

The chain recombines TRBV5-1 with TRBJ2-7; 7 bases are shared with TRBD2. The germline V gene has CDR1 SGHRS and CDR2 YFSETQ. The CDR3 runs to 15 residues. J lost 0 bases, V lost 3 bases, and 6 bases had no gene match. Written as DNA, the CDR3 is TGCGCCAGCAGCTCGCTAGCGGATAGCTCCTACGAGCAGTACTTC. Its translation: CASSSLADSSYEQYF.

CDR3: CASSLVSDGGTYNEQFF. For the CDR3, the DNA is TGTGCCAGCAGCTTAGTCTCGGACGGGGGGACCTACAATGAGCAGTTCTTC. The chain is built from TRBV11-2 and TRBJ2-1; 7 positions match TRBD2. CDR1 is SGHAT, CDR2 FQNNGV, per germline. The J segment lost 2 bases and the V segment lost 1 base, leaving 8 bases of the junction unmatched. This CDR3 has 17 residues.

The V and J genes are TRBV6-5 and TRBJ2-7; D possibly uses TRBD1 or TRBD2 (6 bases each). CDR1 MNHEY and CDR2 SVGAGI come from the germline V gene. This CDR3 is 15 amino acids long. V lost 0 bases and J lost 0, with 9 bases in between. The CDR3: CASSYSGGTSYEQYF. As DNA, the CDR3 is TGTGCCAGCAGTTACTCAGGGGGGACCTCCTACGAGCAGTACTTC.

CDR3 residues: CASSYWESDDYGYTF. In DNA, the CDR3 is TGTGCCAGCAGTTATTGGGAATCTGACGACTATGGCTACACCTTC. V and J are TRBV6-5 and TRBJ1-2; no firm D call. CDR3 length equals 15 residues. Germline V gives CDR1 MNHEY, CDR2 SVGAGI. Between the trimmed V and J ends, which lost 3 bases and 3 bases, there was a span of 14 bases.